The 25 T cell receptor beta chains below all came from one sample that was sequenced in a study of OX40 agonist ivuxolimab in advanced cancers. Method: immunoSEQ multiplex PCR; TCRdb's copy keeps in-frame clones and lacks some. This table holds fewer than 40,000 clones, over 85% found once. Material: CD4+ or CD8+ T cells sorted from blood, obtained in a trial of the OX40 agonist ivuxolimab. The receptors stem from an adult with an advanced solid tumor such as melanoma, head and neck, liver or kidney cancer.

The rearrangement uses TRBV7-9 and TRBJ1-2; TRBD1 is a possible D gene (5 bases). The CDR3 runs to 14 residues. Germline lookup yields CDR1 SEHNR and CDR2 FQNEAQ (reference sequence). V shed 5 bases and J shed 4 bases, with 14 bases lying between them. CDR3 bases: TGTGCCAGCAGCCGGGTCTCGGGGGGCTATGGCTACACCTTC. It specifies CASSRVSGGYGYTF.

The chain is built from TRBV5-6 and TRBJ1-5; no clear D. The CDR3 sequence is 15 residues long. Germline-derived CDR1 and CDR2 are SGHDT and YYEEEE. V dropped 2 bases and J dropped 2 bases, with 11 bases sitting between them. The CDR3 loop reads CASSFSGLGNQPQHF. The CDR3 DNA follows: TGTGCCAGCAGCTTTTCCGGTTTGGGCAATCAGCCCCAGCATTTT.

This chain's CDR3 is CAWSEPGQAGYTF. In DNA, the CDR3 is TGTGCCTGGAGTGAACCGGGACAAGCTGGCTACACCTTC. The genes are TRBV30 and TRBJ1-2, with D maybe TRBD1 (6 bases). The germline CDR1 and CDR2 sequences are GTSNPN and SVGIG (reference sequence). V was clipped by 1 base and J by 7 bases, with 13 bases between them. There are 13 residues in the CDR3.

The chain employs TRBV30 and TRBJ1-5, with a possible D match to TRBD1 (5 bases). The ends were cut back, 2 bases at V and 4 bases at J, with 9 bases in the middle. This CDR3 comprises 13 residues. Germline loops: CDR1 GTSNPN, CDR2 SVGIG (reference sequence). CDR3 DNA: TGTGCCTGGAGTAAGGCAGGGAATCAGCCCCAGCATTTT. It codes for CAWSKAGNQPQHF.

The V and J genes are TRBV2 and TRBJ2-5; 13 bases map to TRBD2. The DNA end lines up better with TRBJ2-7; the J call may be wrong. This CDR3 is 16 amino acids long. Looked up from germline, CDR1 is SNHLY and CDR2 is FYNNEI. This chain's CDR3 is CASRRTSGGPTYEQYF. CDR3 nucleotide sequence: TGTGCCAGCCGTAGGACTAGCGGGGGACCTACCTACGAGCAGTACTTC.

This rearrangement joins TRBV16 to TRBJ2-1, with no clear D. The CDR3 is made up of 14 amino acids. Germline CDR1 and CDR2: KGHSY and FQNENV. V lost 0 bases to trimming and J lost 0 bases, with 3 bases between them. Written as DNA, the CDR3 is TGTGCCAGCAGCCAATCTCGCTCCTACAATGAGCAGTTCTTC. Translated: CASSQSRSYNEQFF. The full variable domain, rest sourced from reference TRBV16 and TRBJ2-1, is GEEVAQTPKHLVRGEGQKAKLYCAPIKGHSYVFWYQQVLKNEFKFLISFQNENVFDETGMPKERFSAKCLPNSPCSLEIQATKLEDSAVYFCASSQSRSYNEQFFGPGTRLTVL.

The chain is built from TRBV5-1 and TRBJ1-4; possibly TRBD1 for D (6 bases). The V and J ends lost 0 bases and 3 bases respectively, with 6 bases between them. This CDR3 is 14 amino acids long. Germline CDR1 and CDR2: SGHRS and YFSETQ. CDR3 bases: TGCGCCAGCAGCTTGGGACAGGCTAATGAAAAACTGTTTTTT. Translated, it gives CASSLGQANEKLFF. Supplemented by reference TRBV5-1 and TRBJ1-4, the full variable domain reads KAGVTQTPRYLIKTRGQQVTLSCSPISGHRSVSWYQQTPGQGLQFLFEYFSETQRNKGNFPGRFSGRQFSNSRSEMNVSTLELGDSALYLCASSLGQANEKLFFGSGTQLSVL.

This chain connects TRBV5-1 to TRBJ1-2, with a weak D call TRBD1 (5 bases). V was shortened by 3 bases and J by 4 bases, with 13 bases between the two germline ends. The CDR3 consists of 14 residues. The germline V gene has CDR1 SGHRS and CDR2 YFSETQ. CDR3 sequence reads: CASSSGGGRYGYTF. The CDR3 nucleotides read TGCGCCAGCAGCTCGGGGGGAGGGCGCTATGGCTACACCTTC.

The chain couples TRBV10-1 to TRBJ1-1; tentative D call: TRBD1 (6 bases). V shed 3 bases and J shed 0 bases, with 11 bases lying between them. The CDR3 has 15 amino acids. The V gene's germline CDR1 is WNHNN and CDR2 SYGVQD (reference sequence). CDR3 amino acids: CASSEATGMNTEAFF. In DNA form, the CDR3 reads TGCGCCAGCAGTGAAGCTACAGGGATGAACACTGAAGCTTTCTTT.

The V call is TRBV5-4, the J call TRBJ2-5; D remains ambiguous. CDR3 length: 13 residues. Between the trimmed V and J ends, which lost 4 bases and 5 bases, there was a span of 12 bases. The V gene's germline CDR1 is SGHNT and CDR2 YYREEE (reference sequence). CDR3 protein: CASSPVRSETQYF. As DNA, the CDR3 is TGTGCCAGCAGCCCCGTCAGGAGTGAGACCCAGTACTTC. Using reference TRBV5-4 and TRBJ2-5 for the parts outside the CDR3, the full variable domain is ETGVTQSPTHLIKTRGQQVTLRCSSQSGHNTVSWYQQALGQGPQFIFQYYREEENGRGNFPPRFSGLQFPNYSSELNVNALELDDSALYLCASSPVRSETQYFGPGTRLLVL.

The genes are TRBV27 and TRBJ1-1; the D gene is possibly TRBD1 (6 bases). The CDR3 has 17 amino acids. V lost 1 base, J lost 0 bases, and 15 bases lay in between. Germline loops: CDR1 MNHEY, CDR2 SMNVEV (reference sequence). CDR3 loop: CASSLFGQGRLNTEAFF. The CDR3 region has the DNA TGTGCCAGCAGTTTATTTGGGCAGGGGAGATTGAACACTGAAGCTTTCTTT.

The chain links TRBV29-1 to TRBJ2-1; a weak D match, TRBD2 (6 bases). V shed 8 bases and J shed 8 bases, with 16 bases lying between them. CDR3 length: 12 amino acids. The germline V gene encodes CDR1 SQVTM and CDR2 ANQGSEA. For the CDR3, the DNA is TGCAGCACACTCGGGACTCGGGATGAGCAGTTCTTC. Protein: CSTLGTRDEQFF.

The chain combines TRBV28 with TRBJ2-7; D gene unclear. CDR1 is MDHEN, CDR2 SYDVKM, per germline. The V end was cut by 2 bases, the J end by 6 bases, with 5 bases between. The CDR3 totals 11 residues. Here the CDR3 reads CASSLGVEQYF. DNA of the CDR3: TGTGCCAGCAGTTTAGGGGTCGAGCAGTACTTC.

The chain has TRBV11-2 and TRBJ1-4; no definite D call. This CDR3 comprises 16 residues. Trimming removed 0 bases at V and 5 bases at J, with 13 bases between. The germline CDR1 and CDR2 sequences are SGHAT and FQNNGV. CDR3 DNA sequence: TGTGCCAGCAGCTTAGACAGGCCTCATCGGAATGAAAAACTGTTTTTT. Its protein is CASSLDRPHRNEKLFF.

The V and J genes are TRBV18 and TRBJ1-4, with TRBD1 identical over 8 bases. The germline V gene encodes CDR1 KGHSH and CDR2 LQKENI. The CDR3 extends over 14 amino acids. Trimming removed 6 bases from V and 5 bases from J; junction bases left unmatched: 5. As DNA, the CDR3 is TGTGCCAGCTCTGGGGACAGGACGAATGAAAAACTGTTTTTT. This sequence encodes CASSGDRTNEKLFF.

This clone was seen a single time. This sequence joins TRBV10-3 and TRBJ2-1; D remains unclear. The CDR3 length is 11 residues. Germline V gene data show CDR1 as ENHRY and CDR2 as SYGVKD. The V end lost 10 bases, the J end lost 4 bases, and 8 bases lay between the germline ends. This CDR3 reads CASQVYNEQFF. CDR3 nucleotides: TGTGCCAGTCAGGTTTACAATGAGCAGTTCTTC.

The chain couples TRBV6-1 to TRBJ1-5; 7 bases are a match to TRBD1. V lost 5 bases to trimming and J lost 7 bases; unmatched junction nucleotides: 2. Germline V gene lookup returns CDR1 MNHNS and CDR2 SASEGT. The CDR3 is 12 residues long. Here the CDR3 DNA reads TGTGCCAGCAGTCGGGACAGACAGCCCCAGCATTTT. This sequence encodes CASSRDRQPQHF.

V gene TRBV28 combines with J gene TRBJ2-7; 9 positions agree with TRBD2. This CDR3 contains 18 residues. V shed 7 bases and J 4 bases; nucleotides not matched to a gene: 20. The germline CDR1 and CDR2 sequences are MDHEN and SYDVKM. CDR3 nucleotide sequence: TGTGCCAGCACCCCACGTGGACTAGCGACTACCGGCGCTTACGAGCAGTACTTC. This codes for CASTPRGLATTGAYEQYF.

The rearrangement uses TRBV11-2 and TRBJ1-1; no reliable D call. This CDR3 has 15 residues. The germline V and J ends were trimmed by 2 bases and 0 bases, with 10 bases remaining between them. The germline V gene has CDR1 SGHAT and CDR2 FQNNGV. CDR3 protein: CASSLSRSMNTEAFF. The DNA of the CDR3 is TGTGCCAGCAGCTTAAGTAGGAGCATGAACACTGAAGCTTTCTTT.

The chain combines TRBV28 with TRBJ1-1; TRBD1 matches at 9 bases. The CDR3 runs to 13 residues. Germline V gene sequence: CDR1 MDHEN, CDR2 SYDVKM. The trim removed 7 bases at V and 8 bases at J, leaving 8 bases unmatched. In DNA, the CDR3 is TGTGCCAGCACCCCCGGACAGGGGCGGGAAGCTTTCTTT. Amino acids: CASTPGQGREAFF.

This chain connects TRBV14 to TRBJ2-7, with D perhaps matching TRBD2 (5 bases). V gave up 5 bases and J gave up 4 bases, with 9 bases separating them. CDR1 and CDR2 (germline): SGHDN, FVKESK. The CDR3 length is 12 residues. The DNA for the CDR3 is TGTGCCAGCAGCATGGGAGCTTACGAGCAGTACTTC. Amino acids: CASSMGAYEQYF.

J is TRBJ2-1 and V is TRBV11-2; the D call may be TRBD1 or TRBD2 (6 bases each). Looked up from germline, CDR1 is SGHAT and CDR2 is FQNNGV. The V end lost 5 bases, the J end lost 9 bases, and 17 bases lay between the germline ends. The CDR3 is made up of 14 amino acids. CDR3 protein: CASSPRTRGVEQFF. In DNA, the CDR3 is TGTGCCAGCAGCCCTAGGACGAGGGGGGTTGAGCAGTTCTTC.

This clone has more than one count but fewer than ten. The rearrangement joins TRBV29-1 to TRBJ2-3; 9 nucleotides line up with TRBD2. CDR1 is SQVTM, CDR2 ANQGSEA, per germline. This CDR3 contains 14 residues. V lost 5 bases, J lost 0 bases, and 3 bases stayed unmatched. As DNA, the CDR3 is TGCAGCGTTTTAGCGGGGGTTAGCACAGATACGCAGTATTTT. It encodes CSVLAGVSTDTQYF.

The rearrangement links TRBV6-6 to TRBJ1-5; 9 bases align to TRBD1. The CDR3 has 16 amino acids. Germline CDR1 is MNHNY and CDR2 is SVGAGI (reference sequence). Trimming cost V 6 bases and J 1 base; bases outside gene matches: 7. The CDR3 region is CASSQGQGLSNQPQHF. For the CDR3, the DNA is TGTGCCAGCAGCCAAGGACAGGGGTTGAGCAATCAGCCCCAGCATTTT.

With regard to this clone: Mismatch with germline at one junction end may stem from a read error. The J gene is TRBJ1-1, the V gene TRBV19; 8 positions match TRBD1. The CDR3 runs to 13 residues. CDR1 LNHDA and CDR2 SQIVND come from the germline V gene (reference sequence). CDR3 loop: CASAGGLKTEAFF. The CDR3 nucleotides are TGTGCCAGTGCAGGGGGCCTGAAGACTGAAGCTTTCTTT.